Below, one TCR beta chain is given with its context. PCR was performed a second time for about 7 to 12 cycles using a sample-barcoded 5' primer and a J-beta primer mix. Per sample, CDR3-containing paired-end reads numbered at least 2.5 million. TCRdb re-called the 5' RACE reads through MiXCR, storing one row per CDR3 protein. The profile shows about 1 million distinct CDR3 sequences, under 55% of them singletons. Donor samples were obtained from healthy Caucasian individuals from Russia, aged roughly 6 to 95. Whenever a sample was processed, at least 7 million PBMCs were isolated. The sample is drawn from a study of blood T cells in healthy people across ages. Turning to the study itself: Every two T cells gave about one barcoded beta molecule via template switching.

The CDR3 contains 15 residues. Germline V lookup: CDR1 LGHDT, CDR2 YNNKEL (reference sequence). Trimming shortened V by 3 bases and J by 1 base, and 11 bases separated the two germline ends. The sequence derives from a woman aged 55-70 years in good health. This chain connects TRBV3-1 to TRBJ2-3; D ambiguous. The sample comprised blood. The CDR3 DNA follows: TGTGCCAGCAGCCAGCTCGGAGCTCGCACAGATACGCAGTATTTT. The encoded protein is CASSQLGARTDTQYF.